These T cell receptor beta chains were read from a single sample in a study of early T cells in non-severe SARS-CoV-2 infection. TCRdb ran MiXCR on the 5' RACE reads and lists one entry per CDR3 protein. Among about 39,000 distinct CDR3 sequences listed, about 4.9% were seen once. The sample taken for sequencing was whole blood. The source is an adult who was a healthcare worker with PCR-confirmed SARS-CoV-2 infection or an uninfected control (not recorded which). The CDR3 runs from the conserved cysteine through the conserved F or W. Fields, in order: V gene, clone size, J gene, D gene, CDR3 protein, CDR3 DNA. A D gene is named only where the DNA matches it firmly. Size tells how often a clone was seen (once, few, many) or the class of an expanded clone, and some rows leave it out.

V gene: TRBV7-9
clone size: many
J gene: TRBJ1-4
D gene: TRBD1
CDR3 protein: CASSKQPGRDRVQKLFF
CDR3 DNA: TGTGCCAGCAGCAAACAACCGGGGCGGGACAGGGTGCAAAAACTGTTTTTT

V gene: TRBV18
clone size: few
J gene: TRBJ1-2
D gene: TRBD1
CDR3 protein: CASSPPSLTGGAKPGNGYTF
CDR3 DNA: TGTGCCAGCTCACCACCTAGTCTGACAGGGGGCGCTAAGCCTGGGAATGGCTACACCTTC

V gene: TRBV24-1
clone size: few
J gene: TRBJ2-2
D gene: .
CDR3 protein: CATSDWGGSNTGELFF
CDR3 DNA: TGTGCCACCAGTGATTGGGGCGGGTCGAACACCGGGGAGCTGTTTTTT

V gene: TRBV11-2
clone size: medium-sized
J gene: TRBJ1-2
D gene: .
CDR3 protein: CASSLEGTFLYGYTF
CDR3 DNA: TGTGCCAGCAGCCTGGAGGGGACTTTTCTCTATGGCTACACCTTC

V gene: TRBV3-1
clone size: many
J gene: TRBJ2-5
D gene: TRBD2
CDR3 protein: CASSPASGGAAETQYF
CDR3 DNA: TGTGCCAGCAGCCCTGCTAGCGGGGGGGCCGCCGAGACCCAGTACTTC

V gene: TRBV29-1
clone size: .
J gene: TRBJ1-2
D gene: .
CDR3 protein: CSVVQRSYGYTF
CDR3 DNA: TGCAGCGTTGTCCAGAGGTCTTATGGCTACACCTTC

V gene: TRBV11-2
clone size: few
J gene: TRBJ2-1
D gene: TRBD1
CDR3 protein: CASSRGTGAYNEQFF
CDR3 DNA: TGTGCCAGCAGCCGCGGGACAGGGGCCTACAATGAGCAGTTCTTC

V gene: TRBV28
clone size: many
J gene: TRBJ1-5
D gene: .
CDR3 protein: CASSLNRQINQPQHF
CDR3 DNA: TGTGCCAGCAGCCTTAACCGACAGATCAATCAGCCCCAGCATTTT

V gene: TRBV7-2
clone size: many
J gene: TRBJ2-1
D gene: TRBD2
CDR3 protein: CASSSNPGLAGMGREQFF
CDR3 DNA: TGTGCCAGCAGCTCTAATCCGGGACTAGCGGGCATGGGACGGGAGCAGTTCTTC

V gene: TRBV2
clone size: many
J gene: TRBJ1-5
D gene: .
CDR3 protein: CASSLTLGGGQPQHF
CDR3 DNA: TGTGCCAGCAGTTTGACTCTGGGGGGAGGTCAGCCCCAGCATTTT

V gene: TRBV7-9
clone size: few
J gene: TRBJ1-4
D gene: .
CDR3 protein: CASSSNLEKLFF
CDR3 DNA: TGTGCCAGCAGCTCTAACCTCGAAAAACTGTTTTTT

V gene: TRBV12-3/TRBV12-4
clone size: many
J gene: TRBJ1-1
D gene: .
CDR3 protein: CASSLGLIRGTEAFF
CDR3 DNA: TGTGCCAGCAGTTTAGGACTCATAAGGGGCACTGAAGCTTTCTTT

V gene: TRBV27
clone size: .
J gene: TRBJ1-6
D gene: .
CDR3 protein: CASMTGVGSPLHF
CDR3 DNA: TGTGCCAGCATGACGGGGGTTGGTTCACCCCTCCACTTT

V gene: TRBV7-9
clone size: few
J gene: TRBJ2-2
D gene: .
CDR3 protein: CASSFFDTGELFF
CDR3 DNA: TGTGCCAGCAGCTTCTTTGACACCGGGGAGCTGTTTTTT

V gene: TRBV18
clone size: many
J gene: TRBJ2-7
D gene: .
CDR3 protein: CASSPSPVKRPYEQYF
CDR3 DNA: TGTGCCAGCTCACCTAGCCCGGTAAAACGGCCCTACGAGCAGTACTTC

V gene: TRBV30
clone size: .
J gene: TRBJ2-1
D gene: .
CDR3 protein: CAWRKAPRAQFF
CDR3 DNA: TGTGCCTGGAGAAAAGCACCACGGGCGCAGTTCTTC

V gene: TRBV4-1
clone size: few
J gene: TRBJ2-7
D gene: TRBD2
CDR3 protein: CASSAPGLADPDRDEQYF
CDR3 DNA: TGCGCCAGCAGCGCCCCGGGACTAGCGGACCCTGACCGGGACGAGCAGTACTTC

V gene: TRBV7-9
clone size: many
J gene: TRBJ1-2
D gene: TRBD1
CDR3 protein: CASSSRTGDGGYGYTF
CDR3 DNA: TGTGCCAGCAGCTCGAGGACAGGGGACGGGGGATATGGCTACACCTTC

V gene: TRBV5-1
clone size: .
J gene: TRBJ2-5
D gene: TRBD1
CDR3 protein: CASSLTDRDSQETQYF
CDR3 DNA: TGCGCCAGCAGCTTAACGGACCGGGACAGCCAAGAGACCCAGTACTTC

V gene: TRBV19
clone size: many
J gene: TRBJ2-1
D gene: TRBD2
CDR3 protein: CASHTRGVVNEQFF
CDR3 DNA: TGTGCCAGTCATACCCGGGGGGTCGTGAATGAGCAGTTCTTC

V gene: TRBV11-2
clone size: many
J gene: TRBJ1-2
D gene: TRBD1
CDR3 protein: CASSRGDREGYTF
CDR3 DNA: TGTGCCAGCAGCCGCGGGGACAGGGAAGGCTACACCTTC

V gene: TRBV7-9
clone size: .
J gene: TRBJ2-2
D gene: TRBD1
CDR3 protein: CASTADRGPTGELFF
CDR3 DNA: TGTGCCAGCACCGCGGACAGGGGGCCCACCGGGGAGCTGTTTTTT

V gene: TRBV6-6
clone size: few
J gene: TRBJ2-3
D gene: .
CDR3 protein: CASSYPQQGFDTQYF
CDR3 DNA: TGTGCCAGCAGTTACCCTCAACAGGGTTTCGATACGCAGTATTTT

V gene: TRBV20-1
clone size: many
J gene: TRBJ2-3
D gene: .
CDR3 protein: CSATQARADTQYF
CDR3 DNA: TGCAGTGCTACGCAGGCCCGGGCAGATACGCAGTATTTT

V gene: TRBV4-2
clone size: many
J gene: TRBJ2-7
D gene: TRBD2
CDR3 protein: CASSQEASGTYEQYF
CDR3 DNA: TGTGCCAGCAGCCAAGAGGCTAGCGGTACTTACGAGCAGTACTTC

V gene: TRBV12-5
clone size: many
J gene: TRBJ2-5
D gene: .
CDR3 protein: CASGLNGFQETQYF
CDR3 DNA: TGTGCTAGTGGTTTGAACGGCTTCCAAGAGACCCAGTACTTC

V gene: TRBV3-1
clone size: many
J gene: TRBJ2-1
D gene: .
CDR3 protein: CASSQMGRREQFF
CDR3 DNA: TGTGCCAGCAGCCAGATGGGAAGGCGCGAGCAGTTCTTC

V gene: TRBV2
clone size: many
J gene: TRBJ1-5
D gene: .
CDR3 protein: CASSAWGTDQPQHF
CDR3 DNA: TGTGCCAGCAGTGCTTGGGGGACCGATCAGCCCCAGCATTTT

V gene: TRBV12-3/TRBV12-4
clone size: many
J gene: TRBJ1-2
D gene: .
CDR3 protein: CASSFSGGANYGYTF
CDR3 DNA: TGTGCCAGCAGTTTTTCTGGGGGCGCGAACTATGGCTACACCTTC

V gene: TRBV11-2
clone size: few
J gene: TRBJ2-1
D gene: TRBD2
CDR3 protein: CASSQWEGEQFF
CDR3 DNA: TGTGCCAGCAGCCAGTGGGAGGGAGAGCAGTTCTTC

V gene: TRBV11-3
clone size: .
J gene: TRBJ2-3
D gene: TRBD2
CDR3 protein: CASRWGGEDTQYF
CDR3 DNA: TGTGCCAGCCGCTGGGGGGGTGAAGATACGCAGTATTTT

V gene: TRBV4-2
clone size: many
J gene: TRBJ2-7
D gene: TRBD2
CDR3 protein: CASSQDAGGPNEQYF
CDR3 DNA: TGTGCCAGCAGCCAAGATGCGGGAGGGCCTAACGAGCAGTACTTC

V gene: TRBV12-3/TRBV12-4
clone size: .
J gene: TRBJ2-2
D gene: .
CDR3 protein: CASRAGLPNTGELFF
CDR3 DNA: TGTGCCAGCAGGGCGGGACTCCCGAACACCGGGGAGCTGTTTTTT

V gene: TRBV7-3
clone size: .
J gene: TRBJ1-4
D gene: .
CDR3 protein: CASRVAWTSEKLFF
CDR3 DNA: TGTGCCAGCAGGGTGGCTTGGACATCTGAAAAACTTTTTTTT

V gene: TRBV4-1
clone size: many
J gene: TRBJ2-1
D gene: TRBD2
CDR3 protein: CASSLGLAITRDEQFF
CDR3 DNA: TGCGCCAGCAGCCTCGGACTAGCGATCACGAGGGATGAGCAGTTCTTC

V gene: TRBV7-9
clone size: many
J gene: TRBJ2-1
D gene: TRBD1
CDR3 protein: CASSFSTGSADEQFF
CDR3 DNA: TGTGCCAGCAGCTTTTCGACAGGGTCGGCAGATGAGCAGTTCTTC

V gene: TRBV12-3/TRBV12-4
clone size: few
J gene: TRBJ2-5
D gene: .
CDR3 protein: CASSLATTQETQYF
CDR3 DNA: TGTGCCAGCAGTTTAGCCACCACCCAAGAGACCCAGTACTTC

V gene: TRBV7-9
clone size: many
J gene: TRBJ2-7
D gene: .
CDR3 protein: CASSFPRGGLYEQYF
CDR3 DNA: TGTGCCAGCAGCTTCCCTCGAGGGGGTCTCTACGAGCAGTACTTC

V gene: TRBV6-4
clone size: few
J gene: TRBJ2-1
D gene: .
CDR3 protein: CASSEVWGPSNEQFF
CDR3 DNA: TGTGCCAGCAGTGAAGTTTGGGGGCCATCCAATGAGCAGTTCTTC

V gene: TRBV20-1
clone size: .
J gene: TRBJ2-3
D gene: TRBD1
CDR3 protein: CSAVDRSGNTQYF
CDR3 DNA: TGCAGCGCCGTGGACAGGTCCGGAAATACGCAGTATTTT

V gene: TRBV20-1
clone size: .
J gene: TRBJ2-5
D gene: TRBD2
CDR3 protein: CSANSGRVQETQYF
CDR3 DNA: TGCAGTGCTAATAGCGGGAGAGTCCAAGAGACCCAGTACTTC

V gene: TRBV6-1
clone size: .
J gene: TRBJ1-1
D gene: .
CDR3 protein: CASLPTRDYTEAFF
CDR3 DNA: TGTGCCAGCCTGCCAACCAGGGATTACACTGAAGCTTTCTTT

V gene: TRBV7-9
clone size: .
J gene: TRBJ1-6
D gene: .
CDR3 protein: CASSFSDKSPLHF
CDR3 DNA: TGTGCCAGCAGCTTTAGCGACAAATCACCCCTCCACTTT

V gene: TRBV5-1
clone size: few
J gene: TRBJ2-5
D gene: TRBD2
CDR3 protein: CASSIAGGRETQYF
CDR3 DNA: TGCGCCAGCAGCATCGCGGGGGGGCGAGAGACCCAGTACTTC

V gene: TRBV7-8
clone size: many
J gene: TRBJ2-1
D gene: .
CDR3 protein: CASSLDRYNEQFF
CDR3 DNA: TGTGCCAGCAGCTTAGACCGCTACAATGAGCAGTTCTTC